This T cell receptor beta chain was observed in a study of vaccination and CD4 T cells after COVID-19. The wider study: Once diagnosed, patients had post-COVID samples drawn a median approximately 100 days later (range 35 to 161).

This CDR3 contains 15 residues. V was cut by 1 base and J by 3 bases, with 10 bases left in between. Per germline, CDR1 LGHNA and CDR2 YNFKEQ. Described treatment: approximately 9-day PBMC culture with coronavirus spike peptide pools or control peptides (ViraFEST assay). To note about this clonotype: Its antigen is currently unknown.

Cultured CD4+ T cell DNA underwent sequencing with the Oncomine TCR Beta short-read assay. One entry per CDR3 protein results from TCRdb running MiXCR on the PCR reads. Counted here are some 18,000 distinct CDR3 sequences, about 32% occurring once; the ten biggest clones make up more than 15%. The chain joins TRBV4-2 to TRBJ1-5; D is unresolved. Sequenced sample: cultured CD4+ T cells from blood. The sequence derives from a human donor with COVID-19. CDR3 nucleotides: TGTGCCAGCAGCCAAGGCCGCAGCCACAATCAGCCCCAGCATTTT. This codes for CASSQGRSHNQPQHF.